These T cell receptor beta chains were read from a single sample in a study of OX40 agonist ivuxolimab in advanced cancers. Clones were sequenced by immunoSEQ multiplex PCR, and TCRdb holds only the in-frame ones, with some missing. The table lists roughly 56,000 clones, approximately 85% of them singletons. The specimen comprised CD4+ or CD8+ T cells sorted from blood, sampled in a trial of the OX40 agonist ivuxolimab. Source of these receptors: an adult with an advanced solid tumor such as melanoma, head and neck, liver or kidney cancer. Both conserved end residues are part of each CDR3. Each record gives: D gene, V gene, J gene, clone size, CDR3 length, CDR3 DNA, CDR3 protein. D genes are given only for firm matches. The size of a clone is reported for some rows only, either as once, few or many, or as a class for expanded clones.

NA,TRBV5-4,TRBJ2-1,NA,14,TGTGCCAGCAGCTTGCCAGGACAGTACAATGAGCAGTTCTTC,CASSLPGQYNEQFF
TRBD1,TRBV7-3,TRBJ2-7,NA,15,TGTGCCAGCAGCCAGACCGGGACAGGGGACTACGAGCAGTACTTC,CASSQTGTGDYEQYF
NA,TRBV9,TRBJ1-1,NA,14,TGTGCCAGCAGCGTAGGAGGGCCTAACACTGAAGCTTTCTTT,CASSVGGPNTEAFF
NA,TRBV19,TRBJ1-5,NA,17,TGTGCCAGTAGTAGCCTCAATAGTGGTCACCGGAATCAGCCCCAGCATTTT,CASSSLNSGHRNQPQHF
NA,TRBV9,TRBJ1-1,NA,15,TGTGCCAGCAGCCCCCACGGGGGGGCGAACACTGAAGCTTTCTTT,CASSPHGGANTEAFF
NA,TRBV7-9,TRBJ1-6,NA,16,TGTGCCAGCAGCTTATGGGCAGGAGGCTATAATTCACCCCTCCACTTT,CASSLWAGGYNSPLHF
TRBD1,TRBV11-1,TRBJ2-7,NA,13,TGTGCCAGCAGCCCGGACAGGGATTACGAGCAGTACTTC,CASSPDRDYEQYF
TRBD2,TRBV5-1,TRBJ2-3,NA,14,TGCGCCAGCAGCCCCCCCAACGGGGGGGATACGCAGTATTTT,CASSPPNGGDTQYF
TRBD1,TRBV6-5,TRBJ2-5,NA,16,TGTGCCAGCAGTTACTCCGGGACAGGGATCCAAGAGACCCAGTACTTC,CASSYSGTGIQETQYF
TRBD1,TRBV7-3,TRBJ2-3,once,16,TGTGCCAGCAGCTCACTTAATACAGGGGGCACAGATACGCAGTATTTT,CASSSLNTGGTDTQYF
NA,TRBV14,TRBJ1-2,NA,14,TGTGCCAGCAGCCACAGGCAGGGCCCCTATGGCTACACCTTC,CASSHRQGPYGYTF
TRBD1,TRBV5-1,TRBJ2-3,NA,17,TGCGCCAGCAGCTTAGCTACCGGGACAGGGCTCACAGATACGCAGTATTTT,CASSLATGTGLTDTQYF
NA,TRBV12-5,TRBJ2-2,once,16,TGTGCTAGTGCCCCCTCGAGGGAGGGGGTCACCGGGGAGCTGTTTTTT,CASAPSREGVTGELFF
TRBD2,TRBV15,TRBJ2-1,NA,17,TGTGCCACCAGCAGAGTATTGTTAGGACTAGTCGGTGGTGAGCAGTTCTTC,CATSRVLLGLVGGEQFF
NA,TRBV6-5,TRBJ1-1,NA,13,TGTGCCAGCAGGAGACGGGAGAACACTGAAGCTTTCTTT,CASRRRENTEAFF
TRBD2,TRBV4-2,TRBJ2-5,NA,17,TGTGCCAGCAGCCAAGGTCAACAGCGGGGGACCCAAGAGACCCAGTACTTC,CASSQGQQRGTQETQYF
NA,TRBV18,TRBJ2-1,NA,17,TGTGCCAGCTCACCACCGGGGAGACAGAGCTCCTACAATGAGCAGTTCTTC,CASSPPGRQSSYNEQFF
NA,TRBV28,TRBJ2-7,NA,15,TGTGCCAGCAGCCCACTAGGGGCCGCCAGGAACGAGCAGTACTTC,CASSPLGAARNEQYF
NA,TRBV28,TRBJ2-3,NA,13,TGTGCCACCGGTCGAGGAGCCACAGATACGCAGTATTTT,CATGRGATDTQYF
NA,TRBV5-1,TRBJ1-2,once,14,TGCGCCAGCAGCTTGGCGGTGACAGCCTATGGCTACACCTTC,CASSLAVTAYGYTF
NA,TRBV6-5,TRBJ1-6,NA,14,TGTGCCAGCAGTTACAGGGAACATAATTCACCCCTCCACTTT,CASSYREHNSPLHF
NA,TRBV18,TRBJ1-2,once,15,TGTGCCAGCTCACGACAGCCTCCCTACCCCTATGGCTACACCTTC,CASSRQPPYPYGYTF
NA,TRBV18,TRBJ1-6,NA,17,TGTGCCAGCTCACCACTCCCGGGGTCCGGAGGAGGATCACCCCTCCACTTT,CASSPLPGSGGGSPLHF
TRBD1,TRBV27,TRBJ2-7,NA,16,TGTGCCAGCAGTTTATCAGGGACAGGGGTCCCCTACGAGCAGTACTTC,CASSLSGTGVPYEQYF
TRBD1,TRBV5-1,TRBJ1-1,NA,16,TGCGCCAGCAGCCCGGGGACAGGAACTATGAACACTGAAGCTTTCTTT,CASSPGTGTMNTEAFF
NA,TRBV4-2,TRBJ1-5,NA,16,TGTGCCAGCAGCCAAGAACACGGGAGGGGTACGCAGCCCCAGCATTTT,CASSQEHGRGTQPQHF
NA,TRBV7-2,TRBJ2-5,NA,13,TGTGCCAGCAGCCTAACGGGTTTAGAGACCCAGTACTTC,CASSLTGLETQYF
NA,TRBV5-1,TRBJ2-1,once,15,TGCGCCAGCAGCTTGACAACTTCTTACTACAATGAGCAGTTCTTC,CASSLTTSYYNEQFF
NA,TRBV18,TRBJ1-3,NA,15,TGTGCCAGCTCACCTCAAGGGGACACTGGAAACACCATATATTTT,CASSPQGDTGNTIYF
NA,TRBV7-3,TRBJ1-3,NA,16,TGTGCCAGCAGCCCCTCTGGGCCGAACTCTGGAAACACCATATATTTT,CASSPSGPNSGNTIYF
NA,TRBV4-2,TRBJ2-1,NA,16,TGTGCCAGCAGCCAAGAGGGGAGCGCCCAGTACAATGAGCAGTTCTTC,CASSQEGSAQYNEQFF
TRBD1,TRBV7-9,TRBJ1-3,NA,15,TGTGCCAGCACCGCCGACAGGGGGCCTGGAAACACCATATATTTT,CASTADRGPGNTIYF
TRBD2,TRBV4-1,TRBJ2-3,NA,16,TGCGCCAGCAGCCAAGGCCTAGCGGGTAGCACAGATACGCAGTATTTT,CASSQGLAGSTDTQYF
NA,TRBV19,TRBJ2-2,few,14,TGTGCCATCAAGGCGGGGGCAGAAGCCGGGGAGCTGTTTTTT,CAIKAGAEAGELFF
TRBD2,TRBV5-8,TRBJ2-4,NA,19,TGTGCCAGCAGCTCCTCCGGGACTAGCGGATCTCTAGCCAAAAACATTCAGTACTTC,CASSSSGTSGSLAKNIQYF
NA,TRBV27,TRBJ2-7,NA,12,TGTGCCAGCTGCGGTAGGGTCGGTGAGCAGTACTTC,CASCGRVGEQYF
TRBD1,TRBV28,TRBJ1-2,NA,16,TGTGCCAGCAGTTTATGGGGGACAGCAGAGAGGGGTGGCTACACCTTC,CASSLWGTAERGGYTF